Listed below are T cell receptor beta chains from one sample, sequenced in a study of CD8 T cells in cerebrospinal fluid in Alzheimer's disease. Reanalyzing the 10x single-cell sequencing reads, TCRdb keeps one entry per CDR3 protein, without DNA. The sample table sets out approximately 790 distinct CDR3 sequences. Sequencing was done on a sample of cerebrospinal fluid. These receptors all come from a human donor with Parkinson's disease. Each CDR3 is given with its conserved first and last residue. Each record gives: clone size, J gene, V gene, CDR3 protein. Expanded clones are given a class, and other clones once, few, many or no size at all.

medium-sized	TRBJ2-5	TRBV9	CASSPPGAESGTQYF
medium-sized	TRBJ2-3	TRBV27	CASSLYASGGASTDTQYF
medium-sized	TRBJ1-4	TRBV4-1	CASSPGQGATNEKLFF
large	TRBJ2-3	TRBV11-1	CASREGRGARTDTQYF
medium-sized	TRBJ1-2	TRBV11-1	CASSFPGESGYTF
medium-sized	TRBJ1-5	TRBV27	CASSLYGQPQHF
medium-sized	TRBJ1-2	TRBV7-6	CASSLGTGGSNYGYTF
medium-sized	TRBJ1-5	TRBV12-3/TRBV12-4	CASSTTGRSSNQPQHF
large	TRBJ2-2	TRBV7-2	CASSPRRDGELFF
large	TRBJ2-1	TRBV7-2	CASRDRDYNEQFF
medium-sized	TRBJ2-1	TRBV19	CASSLLAYNEQFF
large	TRBJ2-7	TRBV6-5	CASSYGDSYEQYF
medium-sized	TRBJ2-6	TRBV28	CATYPGLGGSGANVLTF
large	TRBJ2-7	TRBV7-2	CASSPWTGIPYEQYF
large	TRBJ1-1	TRBV4-2	CASSQDKGEGWPEAFF
medium-sized	TRBJ1-2	TRBV13	CAVQGDYGYTF
medium-sized	TRBJ1-4	TRBV6-5	CASKDTGWDEKLFF
NA	TRBJ2-7	TRBV7-2	CASSHRLEQYF
large	TRBJ2-3	TRBV6-2/TRBV6-3	CASSSPPSERTDTQYF
large	TRBJ1-1	TRBV6-5	CASSPDRATGAFF
medium-sized	TRBJ1-5	TRBV6-6	CASSYGAYSNQPQHF
medium-sized	TRBJ1-2	TRBV20-1	CSAGTGLSYGYTF
large	TRBJ2-1	TRBV6-2/TRBV6-3	CACLGGGRDEQFF
medium-sized	TRBJ1-2	TRBV27	CASRAWDRGNYGYTF
large	TRBJ1-2	TRBV7-2	CASSRGQELYGYTF
large	TRBJ1-5	TRBV20-1	CSAADRLPGPQHF
large	TRBJ2-1	TRBV18	CASSRTGYYNEQFF
large	TRBJ2-1	TRBV27	CASTMIAGGWNEQFF
large	TRBJ2-2	TRBV28	CASRPSSGDFGELFF
medium-sized	TRBJ2-1	TRBV27	CASSLIQGAYNEQFF
large	TRBJ1-3	TRBV2	CASREDRLSGNTIYF
large	TRBJ1-5	TRBV27	CASSLRGRYDQPQHF
large	TRBJ1-5	TRBV7-8	CASSLWGESNQPQHF
large	TRBJ1-1	TRBV28	CASSLITNGAFF
large	TRBJ2-2	TRBV20-1	CSAAAGTSLTGELFF
medium-sized	TRBJ1-1	TRBV28	CASTSGGPGTEAFF
large	TRBJ2-5	TRBV24-1	CATSDRRSQETQYF
medium-sized	TRBJ1-2	TRBV5-8	CASSILSYGYTF
large	TRBJ1-2	TRBV13	CASSLDWREGYTF
large	TRBJ1-2	TRBV7-2	CASSSPRGGDGYTF
large	TRBJ2-2	TRBV7-9	CASSLPGTVSGELFF
NA	TRBJ1-5	TRBV20-1	CSARGQGHQPQHF